The 9 T cell receptor beta chains in this list originate from one sample, sequenced in a study of T-cell memory formation after mild COVID-19 (dated by TCRdb to the early 2020s). Library method: 5' RACE. Sequenced on an Illumina NovaSeq 6000. The raw public data were reprocessed by TCRdb itself: fastp quality trimming at Q25, MiXCR clonotype calling, in-frame beta chains only. Rows with one shared CDR3 protein collapse into an entry with the most common genes and DNA. The sample table records under 350,000 distinct CDR3 sequences; roughly 15% of these occur just once. The biggest ten clones account for 22% of the sample. Sequencing input: PBMCs or a T cell subset sorted from them (not recorded which). All receptors derive from a man between 18 and 35 years old who had mild COVID-19 (a few samples of this study predate the infection). The sample titles of this study are shuffled in the database, so cell type and time point are left out; the donor was told from shared clones.

V is TRBV21-1 and J is TRBJ2-3; the DNA was not compared with TRBD1, the D call given in the table. TRBV21-1 corresponds to a pseudogene. This CDR3 contains 13 residues. CDR3 bases: TGTGCCAGCTGGGGGGGGGCCTCAGATACGCAGTATTTT. This translates into CASWGGASDTQYF.

The DNA of the CDR3 is TGTGCCAGCAGATTAACGGAGTCGCAGTACACTGAAGCTTTCTTT. It encodes CASRLTESQYTEAFF. The J gene is TRBJ1-1, the V gene TRBV6-1; D is unresolved. V dropped 6 bases and J dropped 3 bases, with 17 bases sitting between them. There are 15 residues in the CDR3. Looked up from germline, CDR1 is MNHNS and CDR2 is SASEGT.

A few counts support this clonotype. The chain recombines TRBV7-3 with TRBJ2-3; D not resolved. CDR3 size: 16 residues. Germline V gene data show CDR1 as SGHTA and CDR2 as FQGTGA. V was pared by 1 base and J by 5 bases, with 16 bases between. This CDR3 is CASSLRAPAKGDTQYF. CDR3 nucleotides: TGTGCCAGCAGCTTAAGAGCCCCCGCAAAGGGAGATACGCAGTATTTT.

The chain uses TRBV6-1 and TRBJ1-5; D not resolved. Germline CDR1 reads MNHNS; CDR2 reads SASEGT. V dropped 1 base and J dropped 6 bases, with 10 bases sitting between them. CDR3 size: 14 residues. CDR3 DNA: TGTGCCAGCAGTGAAGGGGCTCTAGGTCAGCCCCAGCATTTT. It yields the protein CASSEGALGQPQHF.

CDR3 sequence reads: CASSSYDPYNEQFF. The DNA for the CDR3 is TGTGCCAGCAGTTCCTACGACCCCTACAATGAGCAGTTCTTC. The J gene is TRBJ2-1, the V gene TRBV6-5; D is uncertain. V was pared by 4 bases and J by 2 bases, with 9 bases between. Germline V gene lookup returns CDR1 MNHEY and CDR2 SVGAGI. This CDR3 has 14 amino acids.

This clonotype was seen many times. This chain links TRBV3-1 with TRBJ1-6; TRBD1 might be the D (5 bases). Germline V gives CDR1 LGHDT, CDR2 YNNKEL (reference sequence). Trimming pared 3 bases from V and 5 bases from J, leaving 14 bases between. This CDR3 region has 16 residues. The CDR3 loop reads CASSHGWGRNNSPLHF. In nucleotides, the CDR3 is TGTGCCAGCAGCCATGGCTGGGGCAGAAATAATTCACCCCTCCACTTT.

This clonotype has ten or more counts. V is TRBV7-2 and J is TRBJ1-6; D possibly corresponds to TRBD1 (5 bases). Trimming removed 2 bases from V and 14 bases from J, with 19 bases in between. The CDR3 contains 15 residues. In germline, CDR1 is SGHTA, CDR2 FQGNSA. CDR3 protein: CASSLTPEAGGALHF. The DNA of the CDR3 is TGTGCCAGCAGCTTAACCCCCGAGGCCGGAGGGGCCCTCCACTTT.

This clonotype was counted ten times or more. This chain connects TRBV12-3 or TRBV12-4 to TRBJ2-4, with TRBD1 matching 7 bases. V was clipped by 5 bases and J by 15 bases; unmatched bases: 7. The CDR3 consists of 11 residues. The CDR3 nucleotides are TGTGCCAGCAGTCGCGACAGGGTAGCGTACTTC. Its protein product is CASSRDRVAYF.

The chain carries TRBV15 and TRBJ1-5; a possible D gene is TRBD1 (5 bases). V was pared by 6 bases and J by 3 bases, with 15 bases between. CDR3 size: 15 residues. CDR1 is LNHNV and CDR2 is YYDKDF in the germline V gene (reference sequence). The CDR3 protein is CATRLEGVYNQPQHF. The CDR3 region has the DNA TGTGCCACCAGGTTAGAAGGGGTATACAATCAGCCCCAGCATTTT.